The source of this TCR beta chain is a study of cytomegalovirus exposure and HLA in healthy donors. Germline V gene lookup returns CDR1 MNHEY and CDR2 SMNVEV (reference sequence). This CDR3 has 14 amino acids. The V end lost 7 bases, the J end lost 4 bases, and 16 bases lay between the germline ends. The PCR used 60 Vbeta and 13 Jbeta primers. Only in-frame clones appear in the TCRdb table, and some are missing; sequencing was by immunoSEQ multiplex PCR. This table holds about 110,000 clones, around 88% found once. The chain combines TRBV27 with TRBJ1-2; tentatively, D is TRBD1 (6 bases). The sequence came from a man aged 35 to 55 in good health and CMV-seronegative. Sequenced sample: PBMCs. Here the CDR3 reads CASKRPGVGYGYTF. The CDR3 nucleotides are TGTGCCAGCAAACGTCCAGGGGTCGGCTATGGCTACACCTTC.